This T cell receptor (beta chain) was recorded in a study of blood T cell repertoires in COVID-19. Here immunoSEQ multiplex PCR was the method, and the copy in TCRdb shows in-frame clones only, minus some. The sample lists about 140,000 clones, approximately 84% occurring once. Unmatched junction bases numbered 9, after V lost 6 bases and J lost 2 bases. The CDR3 sequence is 15 residues long. The germline gives CDR1 SNHLY, CDR2 FYNNEI. Sequenced: PBMCs or T cells enriched from blood (not recorded which). This clonotype was obtained from a man between 35 and 55 years old with acute COVID-19. This rearrangement joins TRBV2 to TRBJ1-2, with TRBD1 matching 7 bases. CDR3 DNA sequence: TGTGCCAGCAGGTTACTAGGGGGCGCAAACTATGGCTACACCTTC. It is translated as CASRLLGGANYGYTF.